The 27 T cell receptor beta chains listed next were all sequenced from one sample in a study of vaccination and CD4 T cells after COVID-19. These receptors are not linked to any known antigen. The treatment: 10-day PBMC culture with coronavirus spike peptide pools or control peptides (ViraFEST assay). The Oncomine TCR Beta short-read assay was applied to DNA of cultured CD4+ T cells. TCRdb re-derived calls from the PCR reads in MiXCR, one entry per CDR3 protein. The sample has some 15,000 distinct CDR3 sequences; 53% are singletons. Sample: CD4+ T cells from blood, cultured in vitro. All receptors come from a human donor who had recovered from COVID-19.

V gene TRBV20-1 combines with J gene TRBJ2-7; 10 positions agree with TRBD2. With 1 base clipped from V and 2 bases from J, the junction kept 11 bases outside the gene matches. CDR3 length equals 17 residues. CDR1 is DFQATT, CDR2 SNEGSKA, per germline (reference sequence). Here the CDR3 DNA reads TGCAGTGCTAGAGTCTGGCTAGCGGGAGTTAGTACCTACGAGCAGTACTTC. This gives the protein CSARVWLAGVSTYEQYF.

The chain carries TRBV20-1 and TRBJ2-1; TRBD2 aligns across 11 bases. V shed 3 bases and J 5 bases; nucleotides not matched to a gene: 9. Germline V gene sequence: CDR1 DFQATT, CDR2 SNEGSKA (reference sequence). This CDR3 spans 16 amino acids. CDR3 coding DNA: TGCAGTGCTAGTGGGGTAGCGGGAGGGACTAACAATGAGCAGTTCTTC. As protein: CSASGVAGGTNNEQFF.

V is TRBV10-3 and J is TRBJ2-7; TRBD2 matches 8 bases. Germline CDR1 ENHRY, CDR2 SYGVKD. J was trimmed by 3 bases and V by 7 bases; bases with no gene match: 5. This CDR3 spans 13 amino acids. The DNA for the CDR3 is TGTGCCATCATGGGCCGGGGGGGCTACGAGCAGTACTTC. It codes for CAIMGRGGYEQYF.

This chain connects TRBV7-9 to TRBJ2-5, with D possibly TRBD2 on 7 matching bases. The CDR3 has 15 amino acids. The V end was cut by 2 bases, the J end by 6 bases, with 16 bases between. Germline V gives CDR1 SEHNR, CDR2 FQNEAQ (reference sequence). CDR3: CASSLSGGGGQTQYF. The CDR3 DNA follows: TGTGCCAGCAGCTTATCTGGGGGCGGGGGCCAGACCCAGTACTTC.

The J gene is TRBJ1-1, the V gene TRBV28, with D possibly being TRBD1 (5 bases). Germline loops: CDR1 MDHEN, CDR2 SYDVKM. Trimming removed 7 bases from V and 5 bases from J, with 20 bases in between. The CDR3 is 15 amino acids. CDR3 residues: CASNLRGGGWTEAFF. CDR3 DNA sequence: TGTGCCAGCAACTTACGTGGGGGGGGATGGACTGAAGCTTTCTTT.

This chain links TRBV7-3 with TRBJ2-7; 10 nucleotides match TRBD1. Germline V lookup: CDR1 SGHTA, CDR2 FQGTGA. Unmatched junction bases numbered 10, after V lost 5 bases and J lost 6 bases. This CDR3 comprises 15 residues. The CDR3 reads CASSRVGTGVTEQYF. For the CDR3, the DNA is TGTGCCAGCAGCCGGGTGGGGACAGGGGTAACCGAGCAGTACTTC.

The rearrangement uses TRBV5-6 and TRBJ2-1, with 7 bases aligning to TRBD2. Germline CDR1 reads SGHDT; CDR2 reads YYEEEE. This CDR3 comprises 14 residues. V trimming: 7 bases; J trimming: 6 bases; junction bases outside the gene matches: 10. CDR3 in DNA: TGTGCCAGCTCTCAGGCTAGCGGTAGCAATGAGCAGTTCTTC. As protein: CASSQASGSNEQFF.

The rearrangement uses TRBV5-1 and TRBJ2-5; D gene unclear. The V and J ends lost 2 bases and 5 bases respectively, with 10 bases between them. CDR3 size: 13 residues. CDR1 is SGHRS, CDR2 YFSETQ, per germline. CDR3 sequence: CASSFETTETQYF. In DNA, the CDR3 is TGCGCCAGCAGCTTCGAGACAACGGAGACCCAGTACTTC. Supplemented by reference TRBV5-1 and TRBJ2-5, the full variable domain reads KAGVTQTPRYLIKTRGQQVTLSCSPISGHRSVSWYQQTPGQGLQFLFEYFSETQRNKGNFPGRFSGRQFSNSRSEMNVSTLELGDSALYLCASSFETTETQYFGPGTRLLVL.

The chain is built from TRBV20-1 and TRBJ2-7; D possibly corresponds to TRBD1 (5 bases). This CDR3 spans 12 amino acids. Trimming cost V 6 bases and J 2 bases, with 11 bases left between them. From germline, CDR1 is DFQATT and CDR2 SNEGSKA (reference sequence). The CDR3 nucleotides are TGCAGTGCCCAACCGACAGCCTACGAGCAGTACTTC. Its translation: CSAQPTAYEQYF.

This chain uses TRBV20-1 with TRBJ2-1, with TRBD2 identical over 9 bases. There are 15 residues in the CDR3. From germline, CDR1 is DFQATT and CDR2 SNEGSKA (reference sequence). V was clipped by 3 bases and J by 6 bases; unmatched bases: 9. The CDR3 DNA reads TGCAGTGCTAGGGAGAGCGGGAGGTTGGGCAATGAGCAGTTCTTC. Translated, it gives CSARESGRLGNEQFF.

This clonotype has more than one count but fewer than ten. The rearrangement links TRBV7-3 to TRBJ2-7; possibly TRBD2 for D (6 bases). Germline values: CDR1 SGHTA, CDR2 FQGTGA. The CDR3 totals 15 residues. The V gene lost 2 bases and the J gene lost 6 bases, with 17 bases spanning the gap. The DNA for the CDR3 is TGTGCCAGCAGCTTACAGGGTGGGAGGTTAGGCGAGCAGTACTTC. This codes for CASSLQGGRLGEQYF.

This clonotype was seen once. The CDR3 nucleotides are TGTGCCAGCAGTTTCACTAGCGGCTCCTACGAGCAGTACTTC. Its protein is CASSFTSGSYEQYF. This chain joins TRBV27 and TRBJ2-7, with 8 bases matching TRBD2. The CDR3 has 14 residues. V lost 3 bases, J lost 0 bases, and 1 base stayed unmatched. Per the germline V gene, CDR1 is MNHEY and CDR2 is SMNVEV (reference sequence).

The chain has TRBV27 and TRBJ2-7; 13 bases agree with TRBD2. Germline V lookup: CDR1 MNHEY, CDR2 SMNVEV (reference sequence). After removal of 6 bases from V and 5 bases from J, the junction contained 7 bases not matched to a gene. The CDR3 is 15 amino acids. The CDR3 DNA reads as TGTGCCAGCAGGAATCGACTAGCGGGAGGTCACGAGCAGTACTTC. Residues: CASRNRLAGGHEQYF.

This clonotype has just a few counts. The V and J genes are TRBV27 and TRBJ2-5; 9 bases are shared with TRBD1. The J segment lost 5 bases and the V segment lost 6 bases, leaving 4 bases of the junction unmatched. The CDR3 has 13 residues. The germline gives CDR1 MNHEY, CDR2 SMNVEV (reference sequence). CDR3 bases: TGTGCCAGCAGGAGACAGGGGGGCGAGACCCAGTACTTC. Its translation: CASRRQGGETQYF.

The V call is TRBV20-1, the J call TRBJ1-5; D possibly corresponds to TRBD1 (6 bases). From germline, CDR1 is DFQATT and CDR2 SNEGSKA (reference sequence). Deletions cut 6 bases from V and 0 bases from J, with 15 bases between. The length of the CDR3 is 15 residues. The CDR3 protein is CSAREGGLSNQPQHF. The CDR3 region has the DNA TGCAGTGCCCGAGAGGGGGGCCTTAGCAATCAGCCCCAGCATTTT.

The CDR3 coding sequence is TGTGCCAGCAGCCCTCCTCGCAGTATAGATACGCAGTATTTT. It yields the protein CASSPPRSIDTQYF. The chain uses TRBV5-4 and TRBJ2-3, with D hard to call. This CDR3 is 14 amino acids long. CDR1 SGHNT and CDR2 YYREEE come from the germline V gene (reference sequence). With 4 bases removed from V and 5 bases from J, the gap between germline ends came to 14 bases.

The chain links TRBV29-1 to TRBJ2-1; D may correspond to TRBD1 or TRBD2 (6 bases each). The CDR3 is 16 amino acids. CDR1 is SQVTM, CDR2 ANQGSEA, per germline. Trimming took off 7 bases at V and 1 base at J, with 20 bases between the two ends. Here the CDR3 DNA reads TGCAGCGCGGGGGCTACGGGAGCCAAGTCCTACAATGAGCAGTTCTTC. Its protein product is CSAGATGAKSYNEQFF.

The chain has TRBV20-1 and TRBJ2-3, with 9 positions matching TRBD2. With V trimmed by 4 bases and J by 1 base, 3 bases remained unmatched. Germline V CDR1 and CDR2: DFQATT, SNEGSKA (reference sequence). The CDR3 consists of 14 residues. The CDR3: CSATRTSGTDTQYF. The CDR3 DNA reads as TGCAGTGCTACCCGGACTAGCGGCACAGATACGCAGTATTTT.

Worth noting for this clonotype: A read error may produce the germline difference seen at one junction end. The V call is TRBV2, the J call TRBJ1-4; the D is unclear. The CDR3 loop spans 14 amino acids. Per germline, CDR1 SNHLY and CDR2 FYNNEI. The CDR3 DNA reads as TGTGCCAGCAGCGAAGGTACAACTAATGAAAAACTGTTTTTT. Translation: CASSEGTTNEKLFF. Filled out from reference TRBV2 and TRBJ1-4, the complete variable domain reads EPEVTQTPSHQVTQMGQEVILRCVPISNHLYFYWYRQILGQKVEFLVSFYNNEISEKSEIFDDQFSVERPDGSNFTLKIRSTKLEDSAMYFCASSEGTTNEKLFFGSGTQLSVL.

This clonotype was found once. The chain employs TRBV5-4 and TRBJ1-2; 7 positions agree with TRBD1. This CDR3 is built from 15 residues. The V and J ends lost 4 bases and 3 bases, in that order; junction bases with no gene match: 9. CDR1 is SGHNT, CDR2 YYREEE, per germline (reference sequence). In DNA form, the CDR3 reads TGTGCCAGCAGCGGGGGGAAGGGACAGCACTATGGCTACACCTTC. Its protein product is CASSGGKGQHYGYTF.

This clonotype was observed a few times. The chain has TRBV7-2 and TRBJ2-3; perhaps TRBD2 as D (5 bases). Trimming left V 4 bases short and J 12 bases short, with 14 bases between. Germline assignment: CDR1 SGHTA and CDR2 FQGNSA. This CDR3 contains 12 residues. The CDR3 DNA is TGTGCCAGCAGCTCCCCGGACTGGATACAGTATTTT. This codes for CASSSPDWIQYF.

The V and J genes are TRBV7-2 and TRBJ2-2, with D uncertain. Trimming cost V 2 bases and J 3 bases, with 16 bases left between them. This CDR3 region has 17 residues. The germline V gene has CDR1 SGHTA and CDR2 FQGNSA. The CDR3 loop is CASSLRIRNGDTGELFF. For the CDR3, the DNA is TGTGCCAGCAGCTTAAGAATTAGGAATGGGGACACCGGGGAGCTGTTTTTT.

The chain joins TRBV28 to TRBJ2-7; the D gene is possibly TRBD1 (6 bases). Looked up from germline, CDR1 is MDHEN and CDR2 is SYDVKM. This CDR3 contains 14 residues. Trimming left V 6 bases short and J 3 bases short, with 15 bases between. In nucleotides, the CDR3 is TGTGCCAGCAGGAAACAGGGAAGGGGCTACGAGCAGTACTTC. Translating gives CASRKQGRGYEQYF.

This clonotype appeared a few times. The rearrangement uses TRBV12-3 or TRBV12-4 and TRBJ1-2; tentative D call: TRBD1 (6 bases). The CDR3 is made up of 14 amino acids. Between the trimmed V and J ends, which lost 7 bases and 2 bases, there was a span of 14 bases. Here the CDR3 reads CASTPMGGNYGYTF. Written as DNA, the CDR3 is TGTGCCAGCACCCCGATGGGGGGCAACTATGGCTACACCTTC.

This clonotype was recorded once. V and J are TRBV20-1 and TRBJ2-7; 7 nucleotides agree with TRBD2. V lost 0 bases, J lost 4 bases, and 12 bases stayed unmatched. The length of the CDR3 is 16 residues. CDR1 and CDR2 (germline): DFQATT, SNEGSKA (reference sequence). CDR3 DNA sequence: TGCAGTGCTAGAGATCAAAAGCGTGGGGGGGTATACGAGCAGTACTTC. Translating it yields CSARDQKRGGVYEQYF.

This clonotype was observed a few times. The J gene is TRBJ2-5, the V gene TRBV6-1; 13 bases map to TRBD2. V gave up 1 base and J gave up 2 bases; unmatched junction bases: 7. This CDR3 spans 18 amino acids. Germline CDR1 MNHNS, CDR2 SASEGT. DNA of the CDR3: TGTGCCAGCAGTGAAGGACAGGGGGGACTAGCGGGACAAGAGACCCAGTACTTC. It specifies CASSEGQGGLAGQETQYF.

This chain links TRBV6-2 or TRBV6-3 with TRBJ1-6; TRBD1 matches at 8 bases. V gave up 6 bases and J gave up 5 bases; unmatched junction bases: 15. The germline gives CDR1 MNHEY, CDR2 SVGEGT. The CDR3 is 18 amino acids. The CDR3 region has the DNA TGTGCCAGCAGCACCCCGGGACAGGATGAGTTCGATAATTCACCCCTCCACTTT. Encoded protein: CASSTPGQDEFDNSPLHF.